This TCR beta chain originates from a study of lymphopenia after photon versus proton radiotherapy. Study conclusions and caveats: Post-nadir diversity loss with photons came from oligoclonal expansion, particularly CD8+ Temra cells. Relative stability marked proton patients; photon patients lost diversity and naive cells.

Remarks on this clone: Its antigen is not identified.

There are 15 residues in the CDR3. The V gene's germline CDR1 is MNHNY and CDR2 SVGAGI (reference sequence). V was cut by 6 bases and J by 4 bases, with 16 bases left in between. TCRdb keeps only in-frame clones here, not all; method: immunoSEQ multiplex PCR. In the table there are over 50,000 clones, approximately 86% of which are singletons. This TCR was recovered from a man aged 35-49 years with gastric cancer. Sequenced here: peripheral blood, sampled from a patient treated with photon-based radiotherapy. The chain couples TRBV6-6 to TRBJ1-5, with D unresolved. The CDR3 DNA is TGTGCCAGCAGCCAACGTATGGCCGTAAATCAGCCCCAGCATTTT. Translation gives CASSQRMAVNQPQHF.